The T cell receptor (beta chain) under discussion was sequenced for a study of control samples from healthy donors and cancer patients. The CDR3 length is 14 residues. V lost 4 bases, J lost 5 bases, and 3 bases stayed unmatched. Looked up from germline, CDR1 is LNHDA and CDR2 is SQIVND (reference sequence). The table came from immunoSEQ multiplex PCR; TCRdb's copy has only in-frame clones and leaves some out. Here the sample spans just under 60,000 clones, roughly 90% being singletons. V is TRBV19 and J is TRBJ2-2; 8 bases line up with TRBD2. Input material: PBMCs. The source is a man aged 40-50 years with colorectal cancer. This chain's CDR3 is CASSSLAGTGELFF. The DNA of the CDR3 is TGTGCCAGTAGTAGTTTAGCGGGGACCGGGGAGCTGTTTTTT. Looking up the rest from reference TRBV19 and TRBJ2-2 gives the full variable domain: DGGITQSPKYLFRKEGQNVTLSCEQNLNHDAMYWYRQDPGQGLRLIYYSQIVNDFQKGDIAEGYSVSREKKESFPLTVTSAQKNPTAFYLCASSSLAGTGELFFGEGSRLTVL.